Many counts were recorded for the clone carrying this T cell receptor (beta chain). The antigen is not known. The record originates from a study of CD8 T cells in ankylosing spondylitis. Whole-study findings and limits: A subset of motif variants has previously been described in the synovial fluid and blood of reactive arthritis. A motif in TCR beta, a set of eight highly homologous variants, appeared characteristic of ankylosing spondylitis blood. CD8+ by phenotype, disease-linked clones were relatively rare in peripheral blood.

Germline CDR1 is SGHRS and CDR2 is YFSETQ. This CDR3 is built from 15 residues. V dropped 4 bases and J dropped 3; count of bases not matched to a gene: 3. Each TCR beta library was made by quantitative 5'-RACE that incorporated molecular barcodes. TCRdb re-derived calls from the 5' RACE reads in MiXCR, one entry per CDR3 protein. The sample has 150,000 to 250,000 distinct CDR3 sequences, about 13% seen once. The rearrangement links TRBV5-1 to TRBJ2-1; 11 nucleotides match TRBD2. Sequenced: blood, either unsorted or a sorted T cell fraction (not recorded which). This sequence originates from a male donor with ankylosing spondylitis or in good health (not recorded which). The CDR3 nucleotides are TGCGCCAGCAGCGGCGGGACTAGCGGCTACAATGAGCAGTTCTTC. It translates to CASSGGTSGYNEQFF.